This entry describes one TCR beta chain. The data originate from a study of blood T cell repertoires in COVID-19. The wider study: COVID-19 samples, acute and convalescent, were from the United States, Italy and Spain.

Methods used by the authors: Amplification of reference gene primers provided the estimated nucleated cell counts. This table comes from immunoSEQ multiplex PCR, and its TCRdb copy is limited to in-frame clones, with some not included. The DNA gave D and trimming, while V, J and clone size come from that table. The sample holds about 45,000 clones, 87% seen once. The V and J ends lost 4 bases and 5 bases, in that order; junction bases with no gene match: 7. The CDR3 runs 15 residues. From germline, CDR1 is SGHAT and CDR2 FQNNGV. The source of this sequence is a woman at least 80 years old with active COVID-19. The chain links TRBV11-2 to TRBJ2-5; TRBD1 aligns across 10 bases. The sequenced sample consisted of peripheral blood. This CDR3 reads CASSWGQGLGETQYF. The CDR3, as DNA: TGTGCCAGCAGCTGGGGACAGGGGCTAGGGGAGACCCAGTACTTC.